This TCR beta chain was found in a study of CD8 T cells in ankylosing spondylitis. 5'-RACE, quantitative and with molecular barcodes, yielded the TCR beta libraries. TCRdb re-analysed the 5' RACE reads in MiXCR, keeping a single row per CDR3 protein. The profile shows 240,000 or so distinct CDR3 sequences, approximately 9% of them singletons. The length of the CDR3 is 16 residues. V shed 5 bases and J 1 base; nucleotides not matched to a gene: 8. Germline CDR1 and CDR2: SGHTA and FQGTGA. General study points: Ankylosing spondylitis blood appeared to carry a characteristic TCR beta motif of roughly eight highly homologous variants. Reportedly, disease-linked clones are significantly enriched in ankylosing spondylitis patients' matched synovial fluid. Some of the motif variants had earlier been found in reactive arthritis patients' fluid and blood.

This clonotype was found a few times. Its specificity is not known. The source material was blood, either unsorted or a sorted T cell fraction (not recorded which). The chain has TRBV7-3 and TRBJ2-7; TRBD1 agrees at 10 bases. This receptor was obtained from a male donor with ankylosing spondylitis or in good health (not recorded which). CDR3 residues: CASSPLRDRGSYEQYF. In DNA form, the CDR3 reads TGTGCCAGCAGCCCCCTCCGGGACAGGGGATCCTACGAGCAGTACTTC.